This TCR beta chain was found in a study of CD8+CD57+ T cells in acquired aplastic anemia. The TCR beta profiling, which covered VDJ combination and CDR3 sequence, was carried out using genomic DNA as the template. Using its own MiXCR run on the reads, TCRdb lists one record per CDR3 protein. The repertoire consists of approximately 130,000 distinct CDR3 sequences, with approximately 41% occurring once and the leading ten covering more than 7%. The CDR3 is 11 amino acids. From germline, CDR1 is MNHEY and CDR2 SMNVEV (reference sequence). Trimming left V 10 bases short and J 5 bases short, with 11 bases between.

The sequencing input was sorted CD4+, CD8+, or CD8+CD57+ T cells (not recorded which) from PBMCs. This chain uses TRBV27 with TRBJ1-2, with a tentative D call TRBD1 (6 bases). The clonotype comes from a human donor in good health, serving as a control. CDR3 sequence (DNA): TGTGCCACCGGGAGGGGGTATGGCTACACCTTC. It specifies CATGRGYGYTF.